The 17 T cell receptor beta chains reported below all come from one sample, sequenced in a study of T-cell reconstitution after alpha-beta-depleted transplantation in children. Unique molecular identifiers featured in how the TCRbeta library was prepared. TCRdb ran MiXCR on the PCR reads and lists one entry per CDR3 protein. The sample consists of about 580,000 distinct CDR3 sequences, 23% of them appearing once. Sequenced material: PBMCs, mostly from graft donor cells, taken 360 days after TCRalphabeta/CD19-depleted stem cell transplant. The origin of the receptors is a boy under two years old who had a stem cell transplant for acute myeloid leukemia, so the T cells may come from the graft donor.

The rearrangement joins TRBV20-1 to TRBJ1-1; 7 bases map to TRBD1. This CDR3 contains 14 residues. V trimming: 3 bases; J trimming: 4 bases; junction bases outside the gene matches: 8. CDR1 and CDR2 from the germline V gene are DFQATT and SNEGSKA (reference sequence). CDR3: CSARRGTGATEAFF. The CDR3 DNA reads TGCAGTGCTAGGAGGGGTACAGGGGCCACTGAAGCTTTCTTT.

The V gene is TRBV20-1, the J gene TRBJ1-5; tentative D call: TRBD1 (5 bases). CDR1 and CDR2 from the germline V gene are DFQATT and SNEGSKA (reference sequence). V was cut by 3 bases and J by 7 bases, with 16 bases left in between. The CDR3 loop spans 14 amino acids. The chain's CDR3 is CSARDGGALQPQHF. As DNA, the CDR3 is TGCAGTGCTAGGGATGGGGGAGCCTTACAGCCCCAGCATTTT.

This chain uses TRBV21-1 with TRBJ2-7; TRBD1, the table's D call, lacks a check against the DNA. TRBV21-1 counts as a pseudogene. The CDR3 has 16 amino acids. CDR3 protein: CASSKGPGGSHYEQYF. The CDR3 DNA is TGTGCCAGCAGCAAAGGCCCTGGGGGTTCCCACTACGAGCAGTACTTC.

This clonotype was counted at least ten times. This sequence joins TRBV11-3 and TRBJ2-1; TRBD2 aligns across 9 bases. V shed 3 bases, J shed 8 bases, and the junction held 20 bases outside the gene matches. The germline V gene encodes CDR1 SGHNT and CDR2 YENEEA. The CDR3 totals 19 residues. The CDR3 region is CASSLDPEASGERLYEQFF. The CDR3 DNA follows: TGTGCCAGCAGCTTGGACCCCGAGGCTAGCGGGGAGAGGCTGTATGAGCAGTTCTTC.

In this sample, this clonotype turned up many times. This chain connects TRBV12-5 to TRBJ1-2, with a tentative D call TRBD1 (6 bases). V shed 6 bases and J shed 3 bases, with 11 bases lying between them. Germline V gene data show CDR1 as LGHNT and CDR2 as FRNRAP. The CDR3 runs 13 residues. Written as DNA, the CDR3 is TGTGCTAGTGGCCCCGGACAGCACTATGGCTACACCTTC. Translated: CASGPGQHYGYTF.

This rearrangement joins TRBV28 to TRBJ2-2; D is possibly TRBD1 or TRBD2 (6 bases each). The V end lost 10 bases, the J end lost 4 bases, and 10 bases lay between the germline ends. Germline CDR1 is MDHEN and CDR2 is SYDVKM. The CDR3 sequence is 12 residues long. CDR3 nucleotide sequence: TGTGCCACACAGGGAGGCACCGGGGAGCTGTTTTTT. Its protein product is CATQGGTGELFF. Full variable domain (missing parts from reference TRBV28 and TRBJ2-2): DVKVTQSSRYLVKRTGEKVFLECVQDMDHENMFWYRQDPGLGLRLIYFSYDVKMKEKGDIPEGYSVSREKKERFSLILESASTNQTSMYLCATQGGTGELFFGEGSRLTVL.

This clonotype came up a few times. This chain uses TRBV12-3 or TRBV12-4 with TRBJ2-5; D possibly matches TRBD1 or TRBD2 (5 bases each). Deletions cut 5 bases from V and 12 bases from J, with 22 bases between. The CDR3 consists of 14 residues. CDR3 bases: TGTGCCAGCAGTGGGGATGGGGGTTCGGGTTTGGAGTACTTC. It is translated as CASSGDGGSGLEYF.

This clonotype was counted many times. The chain has TRBV27 and TRBJ2-5, with D maybe TRBD1 (6 bases). V gave up 3 bases and J gave up 2 bases, with 10 bases separating them. The CDR3 runs to 14 residues. CDR1 is MNHEY and CDR2 is SMNVEV in the germline V gene (reference sequence). This chain's CDR3 is CASSLWGPQETQYF. In nucleotides, the CDR3 is TGTGCCAGCAGTTTGTGGGGGCCTCAAGAGACCCAGTACTTC.

This clonotype was observed a few times. The chain links TRBV29-1 to TRBJ2-7, with TRBD1 matching 8 bases. The CDR3 spans 13 residues. Germline V lookup: CDR1 SQVTM, CDR2 ANQGSEA. The ends lost 2 bases at V and 6 bases at J; junction bases unmatched: 6. CDR3 region: CSVEPTTGVEQYF. The CDR3 DNA is TGCAGCGTTGAACCCACGACAGGGGTCGAGCAGTACTTC.

The chain combines TRBV6-5 with TRBJ2-2; weak D call: TRBD2 (6 bases). CDR3 length equals 15 residues. Between the trimmed V and J ends, which lost 0 bases and 6 bases, there was a span of 11 bases. From germline, CDR1 is MNHEY and CDR2 SVGAGI. This CDR3 reads CASSYSRDVPGELFF. CDR3 DNA sequence: TGTGCCAGCAGTTACTCGCGGGACGTGCCCGGGGAGCTGTTTTTT.

This clonotype was picked up a small number of times. V usage is TRBV5-1 and J usage is TRBJ2-3; no firm D call. The germline V gene encodes CDR1 SGHRS and CDR2 YFSETQ. This CDR3 has 15 amino acids. The germline V and J ends were trimmed by 0 bases and 2 bases, with 10 bases remaining between them. In nucleotides, the CDR3 is TGCGCCAGCAGCTTGGAGGTGCAGGCCACAGATACGCAGTATTTT. Translated: CASSLEVQATDTQYF.

This clonotype was detected ten times or more. V and J are TRBV20-1 and TRBJ1-2; 7 positions match TRBD1. The germline gives CDR1 DFQATT, CDR2 SNEGSKA (reference sequence). Trimming cost V 0 bases and J 4 bases; bases outside gene matches: 8. CDR3 size: 15 residues. CDR3 residues: CSARDNPTGAYGYTF. In nucleotides, the CDR3 is TGCAGTGCTAGAGATAACCCAACAGGGGCCTATGGCTACACCTTC.

This clonotype has ten or more counts. The chain joins TRBV2 to TRBJ2-7; D unclear. Trimming took 3 bases from V and 3 from J, leaving 12 bases between them. This CDR3 region has 14 residues. Germline CDR1 is SNHLY and CDR2 is FYNNEI. The CDR3 protein is CASSEGIRYYEQYV. The CDR3 coding sequence is TGTGCCAGCAGTGAGGGAATTAGGTACTACGAGCAGTACGTC.

The V and J genes are TRBV20-1 and TRBJ2-7; the D gene is possibly TRBD1 (6 bases). V was cut by 1 base and J by 2 bases, with 12 bases left in between. CDR1 and CDR2 (germline): DFQATT, SNEGSKA (reference sequence). The CDR3 consists of 14 residues. CDR3 region: CSARATGLTYEQYF. The CDR3 bases are TGCAGTGCTAGAGCAACAGGGCTGACCTACGAGCAGTACTTC.

This clonotype showed up many times. The rearrangement joins TRBV13 to TRBJ2-7; D not certain. The V gene lost 2 bases and the J gene lost 2 bases, with 10 bases spanning the gap. The germline V gene encodes CDR1 PRHDT and CDR2 FYEKMQ (reference sequence). The CDR3 covers 14 residues. DNA of the CDR3: TGTGCCAGCAGCTTACGGACGGCCACCTACGAGCAGTACTTC. It yields the protein CASSLRTATYEQYF.

The J gene is TRBJ2-1, the V gene TRBV4-3; maybe TRBD1 (6 bases). Trimming shortened V by 3 bases and J by 3 bases, and 12 bases separated the two germline ends. CDR1 and CDR2 (germline): LGHNA, YSLEER. CDR3 length: 15 residues. The CDR3 protein is CASSHRRDIYNEQFF. The CDR3 nucleotides read TGCGCCAGCAGCCACCGCCGGGACATCTACAATGAGCAGTTCTTC.

This clonotype was detected many times. The J gene is TRBJ2-5, the V gene TRBV29-1; D possibly corresponds to TRBD1 (6 bases). V was pared by 7 bases and J by 5 bases, with 17 bases between. This CDR3 comprises 13 residues. Germline V lookup: CDR1 SQVTM, CDR2 ANQGSEA. The CDR3 here is CSADLGAIETQYF. The CDR3 nucleotides are TGCAGCGCCGACTTGGGGGCAATCGAGACCCAGTACTTC.